The 24 T cell receptor beta chains reported below all come from one sample, sequenced in a study of Ad26.COV2.S vaccination and SARS-CoV-2 variants. Treatment in this sample: over 15 received Ad26.COV2.S at low or high dose, single or two shots; about 5 received placebo; per-sample allocation not given. Samples analyzed were those drawn on day 63 after the first vaccine or placebo injection. Assay used: immunoSEQ multiplex PCR; TCRdb lists only in-frame clones, some missing. The sample lists 350,000 to 450,000 clones; around 92% were seen once. The sample here was peripheral blood, taken in a trial of Ad26.COV2.S vaccine versus placebo. All receptors derive from a person aged 18 to 65 who received the Ad26.COV2.S COVID-19 vaccine or a placebo.

The chain combines TRBV29-1 with TRBJ2-3; 11 bases line up with TRBD2. In germline, CDR1 is SQVTM, CDR2 ANQGSEA. The CDR3 has 15 amino acids. J lost 5 bases, V lost 3 bases, and 7 bases had no gene match. The CDR3, as DNA: TGCAGCGTTGATAGCGGGGGGGCCAGTGGAGATACGCAGTATTTT. This encodes CSVDSGGASGDTQYF.

J is TRBJ1-1 and V is TRBV7-8; the D is unclear. This CDR3 is 14 amino acids long. Per the germline V gene, CDR1 is SGHVS and CDR2 is FQNEAQ. Deletions cut 1 base from V and 0 bases from J, with 6 bases between. CDR3 sequence (DNA): TGTGCCAGCAGCTTAGATAGCGTGAACACTGAAGCTTTCTTT. This codes for CASSLDSVNTEAFF.

The genes are TRBV29-1 and TRBJ2-1; TRBD1 agrees at 9 bases. From germline, CDR1 is SQVTM and CDR2 ANQGSEA. This CDR3 is built from 13 residues. CDR3 residues: CSGTGTGINEQFF. CDR3 DNA sequence: TGCAGTGGTACCGGGACAGGGATAAATGAGCAGTTCTTC.

V and J are TRBV7-2 and TRBJ1-2; 8 bases agree with TRBD1. Trimming took 5 bases from V and 8 from J; bases not matched to a gene: 4. The CDR3 has 12 amino acids. Germline V lookup: CDR1 SGHTA, CDR2 FQGNSA. As DNA, the CDR3 is TGTGCCAGCAGCCGGACAGGGCGCGGCTACACCTTC. It yields the protein CASSRTGRGYTF.

J is TRBJ2-1 and V is TRBV6-5; 8 positions agree with TRBD1. Trimming cost V 6 bases and J 7 bases; bases outside gene matches: 11. Germline CDR1 MNHEY, CDR2 SVGAGI. The CDR3 is made up of 15 amino acids. CDR3 in DNA: TGTGCCAGCAGGAACAGGGGGGTAGGGGGAAATGAGCAGTTCTTC. This translates into CASRNRGVGGNEQFF.

This sequence joins TRBV28 and TRBJ2-4; no firm D call. This CDR3 has 15 amino acids. CDR1 is MDHEN and CDR2 is SYDVKM in the germline V gene. The V gene lost 1 base and the J gene lost 0 bases, with 7 bases spanning the gap. The CDR3: CASSLFSVAKNIQYF. CDR3 DNA: TGTGCCAGCAGTTTATTCTCGGTAGCCAAAAACATTCAGTACTTC.

The J gene is TRBJ2-4, the V gene TRBV4-3, with D unresolved. CDR3 length equals 16 residues. The germline gives CDR1 LGHNA, CDR2 YSLEER. Trimming left V 1 base short and J 2 bases short, with 12 bases between. CDR3 region: CASSQGALGTKNIQYF. CDR3 DNA sequence: TGCGCCAGCAGCCAAGGGGCTCTAGGGACCAAAAACATTCAGTACTTC.

This sequence joins TRBV19 and TRBJ2-5; 8 bases line up with TRBD2. The junction had 9 bases not matched to a gene; V was cut back by 3 bases and J by 0 bases. The CDR3 consists of 17 residues. Germline lookup yields CDR1 LNHDA and CDR2 SQIVND (reference sequence). DNA for the CDR3: TGTGCCAGTAGTATGGTTGCGCGGGGGGCCAACCAAGAGACCCAGTACTTC. It translates to CASSMVARGANQETQYF.

The chain has TRBV14 and TRBJ2-5, with 13 bases aligning to TRBD2. The V and J ends lost 0 bases and 4 bases, in that order; junction bases with no gene match: 5. The CDR3 covers 17 residues. Per the germline V gene, CDR1 is SGHDN and CDR2 is FVKESK. CDR3 bases: TGTGCCAGCAGCCAAGAACTCTGGACTAGCGGGGGAGAGACCCAGTACTTC. This codes for CASSQELWTSGGETQYF.

The chain is built from TRBV7-9 and TRBJ2-5; no clear D gene. The CDR3 is 15 residues long. CDR1 is SEHNR, CDR2 FQNEAQ, per germline (reference sequence). Trimming took off 2 bases at V and 7 bases at J, with 17 bases between the two ends. The CDR3 bases are TGTGCCAGCAGCTTAAACTGGGGTGAAGTGGGGACCCAGTACTTC. Translation: CASSLNWGEVGTQYF.

The chain carries TRBV7-2 and TRBJ2-2, with 8 positions matching TRBD1. The CDR3 loop spans 17 amino acids. J lost 4 bases, V lost 5 bases, and 12 bases had no gene match. Germline CDR1 and CDR2: SGHTA and FQGNSA. The CDR3 spells CASSQRSAGGFTGELFF. The CDR3, as DNA: TGTGCCAGCAGCCAGAGGAGCGCAGGGGGCTTCACCGGGGAGCTGTTTTTT.

This clone occurred a few times. This sequence joins TRBV3-1 (or the pseudogene TRBV3-2) and TRBJ2-7; maybe TRBD2 (6 bases). Trimming removed 3 bases at V and 6 bases at J, with 15 bases between. The CDR3 consists of 14 residues. Germline V lookup: CDR1 LGHDT, CDR2 YNNKEL (reference sequence). CDR3 coding DNA: TGTGCCAGCAGCCAGGGATACGGGGGAGGCGAGCAGTACTTC. This sequence encodes CASSQGYGGGEQYF.

J is TRBJ1-1 and V is TRBV7-6, with D tentatively TRBD1 (5 bases). V lost 4 bases and J lost 5, with 11 bases in between. Per germline, CDR1 SGHVS and CDR2 FNYEAQ. This CDR3 is 13 amino acids long. The CDR3 loop is CASSSLTDTEAFF. DNA for the CDR3: TGTGCCAGCAGCTCGCTGACAGATACTGAAGCTTTCTTT.

V usage is TRBV18 and J usage is TRBJ1-3; D gene uncertain. CDR3 size: 15 residues. Germline CDR1 KGHSH, CDR2 LQKENI. V lost 1 base, J lost 0 bases, and 7 bases lay in between. This chain's CDR3 is CASSPRHISGNTIYF. DNA for the CDR3: TGTGCCAGCTCACCACGGCACATCTCTGGAAACACCATATATTTT.

This clone turned up a few times. The rearrangement links TRBV19 to TRBJ2-7; D is unresolved. The V and J ends lost 2 bases and 1 base respectively, with 9 bases between them. The CDR3 extends over 14 amino acids. Germline lookup yields CDR1 LNHDA and CDR2 SQIVND (reference sequence). In nucleotides, the CDR3 is TGTGCCAGTAGTATAATTGCCTCTTCCTACGAGCAGTACTTC. This gives the protein CASSIIASSYEQYF.

This rearrangement joins TRBV6-5 to TRBJ2-7, with D perhaps matching TRBD1 (6 bases). Looked up from germline, CDR1 is MNHEY and CDR2 is SVGAGI. This CDR3 comprises 15 residues. V dropped 5 bases and J dropped 7 bases, with 21 bases sitting between them. CDR3: CASSPGTRLSGEQYF. DNA for the CDR3: TGTGCCAGCAGTCCCGGGACACGCCTATCGGGAGAGCAGTACTTC.

The rearrangement uses TRBV2 and TRBJ1-5, with D unclear. Germline assignment: CDR1 SNHLY and CDR2 FYNNEI. The CDR3 is 13 residues long. V lost 6 bases and J 2 bases, leaving 8 bases between the germline ends. This chain's CDR3 is CASRSRGNQPQHF. DNA for the CDR3: TGTGCCAGCAGGAGCCGGGGCAATCAGCCCCAGCATTTT.

The chain's CDR3 is CSMAILAGANNEQFF. CDR3 sequence (DNA): TGCAGCATGGCTATTCTAGCGGGGGCTAACAATGAGCAGTTCTTC. The chain has TRBV29-1 and TRBJ2-1, with 10 nucleotides matching TRBD2. CDR3 length: 15 amino acids. V lost 8 bases and J lost 5; bases outside the gene matches: 12. Germline V gene lookup returns CDR1 SQVTM and CDR2 ANQGSEA.

This chain uses TRBV7-9 with TRBJ2-3, with no clear D. V gave up 0 bases and J gave up 4 bases, with 14 bases separating them. The CDR3 is 16 amino acids. CDR1 SEHNR and CDR2 FQNEAQ come from the germline V gene (reference sequence). The chain's CDR3 is CASSLAGAGWADTQYF. The CDR3 DNA follows: TGTGCCAGCAGCTTAGCAGGAGCAGGTTGGGCAGATACGCAGTATTTT.

V is TRBV15 and J is TRBJ1-5; D may be TRBD1 (5 bases). V shed 3 bases and J shed 5 bases, with 14 bases lying between them. The CDR3 runs to 15 residues. Looked up from germline, CDR1 is LNHNV and CDR2 is YYDKDF (reference sequence). CDR3 sequence reads: CATSSGRGIYQPQHF. In nucleotides, the CDR3 is TGTGCCACCAGCAGCGGGCGGGGGATTTATCAGCCCCAGCATTTT.

With respect to this clone: The sample has other DNA sequences that encode this CDR3 too. The chain has TRBV6-2 or TRBV6-3 and TRBJ1-2; D gene uncertain. The CDR3 has 13 amino acids. The V and J ends lost 6 bases and 3 bases respectively, with 11 bases between them. Germline loops: CDR1 MNHEY, CDR2 SVGEGT. CDR3 amino acids: CASSRTEDYGYTF. The CDR3 DNA follows: TGTGCCAGCAGCCGTACAGAGGACTATGGCTACACCTTC.

This clone was detected only once. The rearrangement joins TRBV6-2 or TRBV6-3 to TRBJ1-2; 7 nucleotides agree with TRBD1. The V gene end was trimmed by 2 bases and the J gene end by 5 bases; junction bases not matched to a gene: 14. This CDR3 region has 17 residues. Germline V gene data show CDR1 as MNHEY and CDR2 as SVGEGT. This chain's CDR3 is CASSYGSPGTASYGYTF. CDR3 nucleotide sequence: TGTGCCAGCAGTTACGGGTCGCCAGGGACAGCGTCATATGGCTACACCTTC.

The genes are TRBV5-4 and TRBJ2-3; TRBD2 might be the D (6 bases). The CDR3 totals 14 residues. Germline CDR1 and CDR2: SGHNT and YYREEE (reference sequence). Trimming pared 4 bases from V and 4 bases from J, leaving 13 bases between. CDR3: CASSEEGPADTQYF. CDR3 DNA sequence: TGTGCCAGCAGCGAGGAGGGCCCCGCAGATACGCAGTATTTT.

The chain has TRBV28 and TRBJ2-7; perhaps TRBD2 as D (6 bases). Germline lookup yields CDR1 MDHEN and CDR2 SYDVKM. CDR3 size: 14 residues. V was cut by 2 bases and J by 5 bases, with 13 bases left in between. The CDR3 sequence: CASSLNGGNHEQYF. The DNA for the CDR3 is TGTGCCAGCAGTTTAAATGGAGGGAACCACGAGCAGTACTTC. The full variable domain, in which reference TRBV28 and TRBJ2-7 provide the parts outside the CDR3, is DVKVTQSSRYLVKRTGEKVFLECVQDMDHENMFWYRQDPGLGLRLIYFSYDVKMKEKGDIPEGYSVSREKKERFSLILESASTNQTSMYLCASSLNGGNHEQYFGPGTRLTVT.